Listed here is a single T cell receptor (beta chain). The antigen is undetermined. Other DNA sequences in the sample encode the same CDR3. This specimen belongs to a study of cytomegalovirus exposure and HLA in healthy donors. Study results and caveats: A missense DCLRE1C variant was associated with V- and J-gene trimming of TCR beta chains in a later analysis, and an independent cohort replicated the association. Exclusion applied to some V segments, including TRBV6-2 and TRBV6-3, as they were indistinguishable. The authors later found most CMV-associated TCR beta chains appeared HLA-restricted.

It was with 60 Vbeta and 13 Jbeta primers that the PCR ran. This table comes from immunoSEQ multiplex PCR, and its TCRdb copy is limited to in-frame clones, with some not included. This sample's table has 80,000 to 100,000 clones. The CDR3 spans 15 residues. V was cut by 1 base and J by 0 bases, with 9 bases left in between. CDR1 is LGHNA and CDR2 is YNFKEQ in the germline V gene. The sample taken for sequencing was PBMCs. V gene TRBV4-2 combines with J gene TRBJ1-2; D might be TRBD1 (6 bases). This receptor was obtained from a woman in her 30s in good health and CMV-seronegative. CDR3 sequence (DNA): TGTGCCAGCAGCCAAGGACAGGCTCCTAACTATGGCTACACCTTC. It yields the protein CASSQGQAPNYGYTF.